This T cell receptor (beta chain) was identified during a study of shared clonotypes between healthy human individuals. Study-level results: There were few donors, and this limited the genetic and exposure-history diversity represented.

This CDR3 comprises 14 residues. Germline V gene lookup returns CDR1 MRHNA and CDR2 SNTAGT. V trimming: 4 bases; J trimming: 6 bases; junction bases outside the gene matches: 1. In the case of this clone: Its target is not known.

Assay used: immunoSEQ multiplex PCR; TCRdb lists only in-frame clones, some missing. Of about 480,000 clones listed, about four fifths are singletons. The clonotype originates from a woman in her 40s in good health. Some clones in this sample may be carry-over from other donors' samples. This chain uses TRBV6-4 with TRBJ2-1; 12 bases match TRBD2. The specimen sequenced was PBMCs. The CDR3 nucleotides are TGTGCCAGCAGTGGGGGACTAGCGGGCAATGAGCAGTTCTTC. This translates into CASSGGLAGNEQFF.